The sequence of this T cell receptor beta chain was determined in a study of blood T cell repertoires in COVID-19. In the study overall: Sites in the United States, Italy and Spain provided acute and convalescent COVID-19 samples. PBMCs, B-cell-depleted T cells, or T cells were the source of the cDNA or gDNA that made up the material.

In the authors' workflow: Nucleated cell number was recorded as an estimate derived from reference gene primer amplification. The data were produced by immunoSEQ multiplex PCR, yet TCRdb's version contains in-frame clones alone and is incomplete. That table furnishes V, J and clone size, whereas the DNA furnished D and trimming. The sample gives about 280,000 clones, around 86% of which show up once; around 2% is in the top ten. Germline loops: CDR1 SGDLS, CDR2 YYNGEE. CDR3 length: 16 amino acids. The trim removed 0 bases at V and 2 bases at J, leaving 5 bases unmatched. Sequencing input: peripheral blood. This clonotype originated in a man aged 50-60 years with acute or convalescent COVID-19. This rearrangement joins TRBV9 to TRBJ2-5; 9 bases map to TRBD2. CDR3 in amino acids: CASSVDGSGGQETQYF. In nucleotides, the CDR3 is TGTGCCAGCAGCGTAGACGGGAGCGGGGGGCAAGAGACCCAGTACTTC.